What follows describes a single TCR beta chain. Other DNA sequences in the sample encode the same CDR3. The entry originates in a study of blood T cell repertoires in COVID-19. With V trimmed by 5 bases and J by 3 bases, 6 bases remained unmatched. The V gene's germline CDR1 is MNHEY and CDR2 SVGEGT. The CDR3 is made up of 14 amino acids. Measured with immunoSEQ multiplex PCR; TCRdb has only the in-frame clones, and not every one. The sample has approximately 46,000 clones; 70% to 90% are singletons. Sequencing was carried out using peripheral blood. The TCR sequence derives from a woman between 65 and 79 years old in a cohort sampled during active COVID-19. This chain connects TRBV6-2 or TRBV6-3 to TRBJ2-7, with TRBD2 matching over 8 bases. This chain's CDR3 is CASSQGLAGYEQYF. DNA of the CDR3: TGTGCCAGCAGTCAAGGACTAGCAGGCTACGAGCAGTACTTC.